This is a list of T cell receptor beta chains from one sample in a study of T cell repertoires in cytomegalovirus infection. TCRdb processed the reads anew with MiXCR; each CDR3 protein has one entry. The sample holds 680,000 or so distinct CDR3 sequences, roughly 30% seen once. For these TCRs, the target antigens are not known. Sequences were derived from cultured PBMCs, sampled from culture after CMV antigen stimulation. All receptors come from a human donor in good health (CMV status not recorded). Some clones in this sample may be carry-over from other donors' samples. The CDR3 runs from the conserved cysteine through the conserved F or W. The D gene is left open where the match is weak. Only part of the rows carry a size: once, few, many, or a class if the clone is expanded.

CDR3 DNA: TGTGCCAGCAGACACCGCGGGGGGCCGAGCTCCTACAATGAGCAGTTCTTC
CDR3 protein: CASRHRGGPSSYNEQFF
J gene: TRBJ2-1
V gene: TRBV12-3/TRBV12-4
clone size: -
D gene: TRBD2

CDR3 DNA: TGCGCCAGCAGTTTTGGAAACCAGGCTGAAAAACTGTTTTTT
CDR3 protein: CASSFGNQAEKLFF
J gene: TRBJ1-4
V gene: TRBV5-1
clone size: -
D gene: -

CDR3 DNA: TGTGCCAGCAGCCTACTAGTCAACGAGCAGTACTTC
CDR3 protein: CASSLLVNEQYF
J gene: TRBJ2-7
V gene: TRBV7-2
clone size: few
D gene: -

CDR3 DNA: TGTGCCAGCAGTCGCACAGGGGGTCTCGCCAATGAGCAGTTCTTC
CDR3 protein: CASSRTGGLANEQFF
J gene: TRBJ2-1
V gene: TRBV12-3/TRBV12-4
clone size: few
D gene: TRBD1

CDR3 DNA: TGTGCCAGCAAGGGCCACGGCGTCCTAATGAACACTGAAGCTTTCTTT
CDR3 protein: CASKGHGVLMNTEAFF
J gene: TRBJ1-1
V gene: TRBV12-3/TRBV12-4
clone size: few
D gene: -

CDR3 DNA: TGTGCCAGCAGCACTACTAGGGAAAACAATGAGCAGTTCTTC
CDR3 protein: CASSTTRENNEQFF
J gene: TRBJ2-1
V gene: TRBV7-9
clone size: few
D gene: -

CDR3 DNA: TGTGCCAGCCGTCACTGGGGCCTGGACAGGGGGAGCACAGATACGCAGTATTTT
CDR3 protein: CASRHWGLDRGSTDTQYF
J gene: TRBJ2-3
V gene: TRBV12-3/TRBV12-4
clone size: -
D gene: TRBD1

CDR3 DNA: TGTGCCAGCAGTTTAGCCAGGTTGGCAACTAATGAAAAACTGTTTTTT
CDR3 protein: CASSLARLATNEKLFF
J gene: TRBJ1-4
V gene: TRBV12-3/TRBV12-4
clone size: -
D gene: -

CDR3 DNA: TGTGCCAGCAGTTCAATTCGGCCGCGGGGGGGCAAGGAGACCCAGTACTTC
CDR3 protein: CASSSIRPRGGKETQYF
J gene: TRBJ2-5
V gene: TRBV2
clone size: -
D gene: TRBD2

CDR3 DNA: TGTGCCAGCAGTTTTTCCATTGTCCATCAGCCCCAGCATTTT
CDR3 protein: CASSFSIVHQPQHF
J gene: TRBJ1-5
V gene: TRBV12-3/TRBV12-4
clone size: few
D gene: -

CDR3 DNA: TGTGCCAGCAGCTTAGGGGGCCTGCTGGGGAAGCAGTACTTC
CDR3 protein: CASSLGGLLGKQYF
J gene: TRBJ2-7
V gene: TRBV7-8
clone size: few
D gene: -

CDR3 DNA: TGTGCCAGCAGCAACAGGGACAGGCTAGAGCCCCAGCATTTT
CDR3 protein: CASSNRDRLEPQHF
J gene: TRBJ1-5
V gene: TRBV3-1
clone size: -
D gene: TRBD1

CDR3 DNA: TGTGCCAGCAGCTCGGGGATGTACCAAGAGACCCAGTACTTC
CDR3 protein: CASSSGMYQETQYF
J gene: TRBJ2-5
V gene: TRBV7-2
clone size: many
D gene: -

CDR3 DNA: TGCGCCAGCAGCCAACTCCTCCCTGGGGGAATCGACGAGCAGTACTTC
CDR3 protein: CASSQLLPGGIDEQYF
J gene: TRBJ2-7
V gene: TRBV4-3
clone size: -
D gene: -

CDR3 DNA: TGTGCCAGCAGCTTAGATGTCAGGGAGACCCAGTACTTC
CDR3 protein: CASSLDVRETQYF
J gene: TRBJ2-5
V gene: TRBV11-2
clone size: -
D gene: -

CDR3 DNA: TGTGCCAGCAGTTACCCGGGACAGGGGGCTAACAATGAGCAGTTCTTC
CDR3 protein: CASSYPGQGANNEQFF
J gene: TRBJ2-1
V gene: TRBV6-2/TRBV6-3
clone size: -
D gene: TRBD1

CDR3 DNA: TGCAGTGCTAGCCCCTCCTGGGGACTAGTTGCCGAGCAGTACTTC
CDR3 protein: CSASPSWGLVAEQYF
J gene: TRBJ2-7
V gene: TRBV20-1
clone size: few
D gene: TRBD2

CDR3 DNA: TGTGCCAGCAGCCGGCCCCTCGACCCAACTCCCCTGTACTTC
CDR3 protein: CASSRPLDPTPLYF
J gene: TRBJ2-4
V gene: TRBV6-2/TRBV6-3
clone size: -
D gene: -

CDR3 DNA: TGTGCCTGTCTGGGGGGTGAGTCCTACGAGCAGTACTTC
CDR3 protein: CACLGGESYEQYF
J gene: TRBJ2-7
V gene: TRBV2
clone size: -
D gene: -

CDR3 DNA: TGTGCCAGCAGACCGGGACAGGGGGATGAAAAACTGTTTTTT
CDR3 protein: CASRPGQGDEKLFF
J gene: TRBJ1-4
V gene: TRBV2
clone size: -
D gene: TRBD1

CDR3 DNA: TGCAGTGCTATGGGACCGGAGGACTACGAGCAGTACTTC
CDR3 protein: CSAMGPEDYEQYF
J gene: TRBJ2-7
V gene: TRBV20-1
clone size: once
D gene: -

CDR3 DNA: TGTGCCAGCAGCCGACAGGGGCAGGGACTAGCGGCCTCCAATGAGCAGTTCTTC
CDR3 protein: CASSRQGQGLAASNEQFF
J gene: TRBJ2-1
V gene: TRBV2
clone size: -
D gene: TRBD2

CDR3 DNA: TGTGCCAGCAGCTCCACCGATGTTACACCCCTCCACTTT
CDR3 protein: CASSSTDVTPLHF
J gene: TRBJ1-6
V gene: TRBV7-2
clone size: many
D gene: -

CDR3 DNA: TGTGCCAGTAGTCAGTTTTGGTCGACTGGAAAAGAGACCCAGTACTTC
CDR3 protein: CASSQFWSTGKETQYF
J gene: TRBJ2-5
V gene: TRBV19
clone size: -
D gene: -

CDR3 DNA: TGTGCCAGCAGAACTGGGACCCGGACGTACTTC
CDR3 protein: CASRTGTRTYF
J gene: TRBJ2-7
V gene: TRBV6-2/TRBV6-3
clone size: -
D gene: -

CDR3 DNA: TGTGCCAGCAGTTTAGCGCTTGGGGTTACACCCCTCCACTTT
CDR3 protein: CASSLALGVTPLHF
J gene: TRBJ1-6
V gene: TRBV12-3/TRBV12-4
clone size: -
D gene: -

CDR3 DNA: TGTGCCAGCACCCCCCTTCCTAGGGAGACCCAGTACTTC
CDR3 protein: CASTPLPRETQYF
J gene: TRBJ2-5
V gene: TRBV7-8
clone size: few
D gene: -

CDR3 DNA: TGTGCCAGCCTGGAGGTAACCGGGGAGCTGTTTTTT
CDR3 protein: CASLEVTGELFF
J gene: TRBJ2-2
V gene: TRBV12-3/TRBV12-4
clone size: many
D gene: -

CDR3 DNA: TGTGCCAGCCTGGAGACGGGATTCTACGAGCAGTACTTC
CDR3 protein: CASLETGFYEQYF
J gene: TRBJ2-7
V gene: TRBV6-1
clone size: -
D gene: -

CDR3 DNA: TGTGCCAGCAGCCAGGGACTAGCGGTCTACGAGCAGTACTTC
CDR3 protein: CASSQGLAVYEQYF
J gene: TRBJ2-7
V gene: TRBV7-8
clone size: many
D gene: TRBD2

CDR3 DNA: TGTGCCAGCAGTTCAGATGGCAGGGATCCCTACGAGCAGTACTTC
CDR3 protein: CASSSDGRDPYEQYF
J gene: TRBJ2-7
V gene: TRBV27
clone size: -
D gene: -

CDR3 DNA: TGTGCCACCTCTCAGACAGGCTCCGGAAACACCATATATTTT
CDR3 protein: CATSQTGSGNTIYF
J gene: TRBJ1-3
V gene: TRBV10-3
clone size: -
D gene: -

CDR3 DNA: TGTGCCAGCAGTGACCGAGGAATTAGCACAGATACGCAGTATTTT
CDR3 protein: CASSDRGISTDTQYF
J gene: TRBJ2-3
V gene: TRBV6-5
clone size: -
D gene: -

CDR3 DNA: TGTGCCAGCAGCTACCGTTGGGCGGGGTACACAGATACGCAGTATTTT
CDR3 protein: CASSYRWAGYTDTQYF
J gene: TRBJ2-3
V gene: TRBV7-2
clone size: many
D gene: -

CDR3 DNA: TGTGCCAGCGGGCCCTCTACGGGGAGACAAGAGACCCAGTACTTC
CDR3 protein: CASGPSTGRQETQYF
J gene: TRBJ2-5
V gene: TRBV19
clone size: -
D gene: -

CDR3 DNA: TGTGCCAGCAGCTTTGCAGGGGGCGTCTCACCCCTCCACTTT
CDR3 protein: CASSFAGGVSPLHF
J gene: TRBJ1-6
V gene: TRBV7-9
clone size: -
D gene: TRBD1

CDR3 DNA: TGCAGCGTTGTGGGGACCCCCGGAGGAGCTTTCTTT
CDR3 protein: CSVVGTPGGAFF
J gene: TRBJ1-1
V gene: TRBV29-1
clone size: -
D gene: -

CDR3 DNA: TGCAGTGCTCGGATACTAGCCCCCGAGCAGTACTTC
CDR3 protein: CSARILAPEQYF
J gene: TRBJ2-7
V gene: TRBV20-1
clone size: -
D gene: -

CDR3 DNA: TGCAGTGCTATAGGACTAGGCGCTTCCTACAATGAGCAGTTCTTC
CDR3 protein: CSAIGLGASYNEQFF
J gene: TRBJ2-1
V gene: TRBV20-1
clone size: -
D gene: TRBD2

CDR3 DNA: TGTGCCAGCAGCTTAGGGACTAGCGGGGGTAGTGAGCAGTTCTTC
CDR3 protein: CASSLGTSGGSEQFF
J gene: TRBJ2-1
V gene: TRBV7-8
clone size: -
D gene: TRBD2

CDR3 DNA: TGTGCCAGCAGTGGACGGACAGGGTACACTGAAGCTTTCTTT
CDR3 protein: CASSGRTGYTEAFF
J gene: TRBJ1-1
V gene: TRBV27
clone size: -
D gene: TRBD1

CDR3 DNA: TGTGCCAGCAATGACAGGGGGTTTGCTGGGGCCAACGTCCTGACTTTC
CDR3 protein: CASNDRGFAGANVLTF
J gene: TRBJ2-6
V gene: TRBV27
clone size: few
D gene: TRBD1

CDR3 DNA: TGTGCCAGCAGTTGGCAGGGTGGAACAGATACGCAGTATTTT
CDR3 protein: CASSWQGGTDTQYF
J gene: TRBJ2-3
V gene: TRBV6-2/TRBV6-3
clone size: -
D gene: -

CDR3 DNA: TGTGCCAGCAGCTTAGATCCCATGGCAGATACGCAGTATTTT
CDR3 protein: CASSLDPMADTQYF
J gene: TRBJ2-3
V gene: TRBV11-3
clone size: few
D gene: -

CDR3 DNA: TGCGCCAGCAGCCAAGACTTAGGTCGAGGGGAGCTGTTTTTT
CDR3 protein: CASSQDLGRGELFF
J gene: TRBJ2-2
V gene: TRBV4-3
clone size: -
D gene: -

CDR3 DNA: TGTGCCAGCAGTTTACTCCCCAGCGAGCAGTACTTC
CDR3 protein: CASSLLPSEQYF
J gene: TRBJ2-7
V gene: TRBV28
clone size: -
D gene: -

CDR3 DNA: TGTGCCAGCAGCTTATGGGACACCACTAACTATGGCTACACCTTC
CDR3 protein: CASSLWDTTNYGYTF
J gene: TRBJ1-2
V gene: TRBV5-5
clone size: -
D gene: -

CDR3 DNA: TGTGCCAGCAGCTTCTTGACAGGGCCCTACAATGAGCAGTTCTTC
CDR3 protein: CASSFLTGPYNEQFF
J gene: TRBJ2-1
V gene: TRBV7-2
clone size: -
D gene: TRBD1

CDR3 DNA: TGCAGTGCATTTCCGGGACAGGGATCCTACGAGCAGTACTTC
CDR3 protein: CSAFPGQGSYEQYF
J gene: TRBJ2-7
V gene: TRBV20-1
clone size: -
D gene: TRBD1

CDR3 DNA: TGTGCCAGCAGCTTAAGGGTTGACGAGCAGTACTTC
CDR3 protein: CASSLRVDEQYF
J gene: TRBJ2-7
V gene: TRBV7-8
clone size: -
D gene: -

CDR3 DNA: TGTGCCAGCGGTGGGACGGTGCAGTTCTTC
CDR3 protein: CASGGTVQFF
J gene: TRBJ2-1
V gene: TRBV27
clone size: -
D gene: -

CDR3 DNA: TGTGCCAGCAGGAAAGACAGGGGGCAGGACGAGCAGTACTTC
CDR3 protein: CASRKDRGQDEQYF
J gene: TRBJ2-7
V gene: TRBV6-1
clone size: -
D gene: TRBD1

CDR3 DNA: TGTGCCAGCCGGCTAGCGGGATCTAATGAGCAGTTCTTC
CDR3 protein: CASRLAGSNEQFF
J gene: TRBJ2-1
V gene: TRBV7-9
clone size: many
D gene: TRBD2

CDR3 DNA: TGTGCCAGTAGTCGGGCCTGGGCCGCAGGTGAAGAGACCCAGTACTTC
CDR3 protein: CASSRAWAAGEETQYF
J gene: TRBJ2-5
V gene: TRBV19
clone size: -
D gene: -

CDR3 DNA: TGTGCCAGCAGCATGCGTGTGCTGGGGATTCACACCGGGGAGCTGTTTTTT
CDR3 protein: CASSMRVLGIHTGELFF
J gene: TRBJ2-2
V gene: TRBV7-8
clone size: many
D gene: -

CDR3 DNA: TGTGCCAGCAGTCCCCCCCCGGACAGGGTAGATACGCAGTATTTT
CDR3 protein: CASSPPPDRVDTQYF
J gene: TRBJ2-3
V gene: TRBV6-1
clone size: -
D gene: TRBD1

CDR3 DNA: TGTGCCAGTAGTCTGGACAGGGGACTCGAGCAGTTCTTC
CDR3 protein: CASSLDRGLEQFF
J gene: TRBJ2-1
V gene: TRBV19
clone size: few
D gene: TRBD1

CDR3 DNA: TGTGCCAGCAAATACAGGGGATACAATGAGCAGTTCTTC
CDR3 protein: CASKYRGYNEQFF
J gene: TRBJ2-1
V gene: TRBV2
clone size: -
D gene: TRBD1

CDR3 DNA: TGTGCCAGCAGGGAAGTGACAGGAAAGAACACTGAAGCTTTCTTT
CDR3 protein: CASREVTGKNTEAFF
J gene: TRBJ1-1
V gene: TRBV12-3/TRBV12-4
clone size: few
D gene: -

CDR3 DNA: TGTGCCAGCAGCTCTTCCACTGAAGCTTTCTTT
CDR3 protein: CASSSSTEAFF
J gene: TRBJ1-1
V gene: TRBV7-9
clone size: few
D gene: -